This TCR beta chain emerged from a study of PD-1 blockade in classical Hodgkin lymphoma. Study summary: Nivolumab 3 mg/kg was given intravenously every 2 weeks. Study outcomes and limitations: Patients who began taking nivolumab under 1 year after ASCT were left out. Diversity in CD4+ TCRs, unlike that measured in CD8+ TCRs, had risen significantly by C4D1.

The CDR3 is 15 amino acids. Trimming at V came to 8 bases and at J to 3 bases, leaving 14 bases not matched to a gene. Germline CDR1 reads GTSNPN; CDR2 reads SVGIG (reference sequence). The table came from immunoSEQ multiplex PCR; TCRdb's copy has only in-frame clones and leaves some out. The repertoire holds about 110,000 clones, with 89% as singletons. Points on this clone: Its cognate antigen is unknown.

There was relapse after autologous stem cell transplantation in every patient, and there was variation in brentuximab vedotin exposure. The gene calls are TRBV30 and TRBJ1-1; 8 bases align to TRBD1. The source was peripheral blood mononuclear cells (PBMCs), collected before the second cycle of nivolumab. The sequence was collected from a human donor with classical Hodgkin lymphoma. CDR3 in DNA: TGTGCCCGTCAGGGGGCTGTTAATGGGGACACTGAAGCTTTCTTT. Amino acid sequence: CARQGAVNGDTEAFF. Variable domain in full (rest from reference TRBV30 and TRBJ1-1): SQTIHQWPATLVQPVGSPLSLECTVEGTSNPNLYWYRQAAGRGLQLLFYSVGIGQISSEVPQNLSASRPQDRQFILSSKKLLLSDSGFYLCARQGAVNGDTEAFFGQGTRLTVV.